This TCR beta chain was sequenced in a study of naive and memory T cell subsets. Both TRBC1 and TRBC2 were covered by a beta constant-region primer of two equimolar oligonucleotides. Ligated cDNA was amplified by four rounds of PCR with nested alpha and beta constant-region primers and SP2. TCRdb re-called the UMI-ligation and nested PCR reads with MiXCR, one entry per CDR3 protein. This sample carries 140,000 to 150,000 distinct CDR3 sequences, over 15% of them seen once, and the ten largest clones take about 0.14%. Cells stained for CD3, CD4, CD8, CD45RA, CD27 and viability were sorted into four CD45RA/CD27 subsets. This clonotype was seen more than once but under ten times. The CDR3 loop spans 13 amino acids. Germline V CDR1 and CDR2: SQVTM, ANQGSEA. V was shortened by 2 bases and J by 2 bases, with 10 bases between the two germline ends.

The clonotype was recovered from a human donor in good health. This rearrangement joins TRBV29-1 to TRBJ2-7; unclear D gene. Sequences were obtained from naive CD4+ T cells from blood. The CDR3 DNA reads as TGCAGCGTTGAAAGGGCCGGACCCTACGAGCAGTACTTC. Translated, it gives CSVERAGPYEQYF.